These 2 T cell receptor beta chains came from one sample sequenced in a study of cytomegalovirus exposure and HLA in healthy donors (dated by TCRdb to about 2017). Receptors were amplified or captured by the immunoSEQ multiplex PCR assay. A mixture of 60 forward primers for TCR Vbeta segments and 13 reverse primers for TCR Jbeta segments was used in the multiplex PCR. This is the immuneACCESS table as TCRdb keeps it, with only in-frame sequences that have V and J called. A part of the clones is gone; compared with another copy, unresolved V genes explain less than half, and the rest is unexplained. The sample profile shows tens of thousands of clones; approximately 79% of them were found once. The ten largest clones add up to 7% to 10% of the sample. The sequencing sample was made of PBMCs. These receptors came from a woman in her twenties or thirties in good health and CMV-seropositive.

This clone has a handful of counts. V and J are TRBV6-1 and TRBJ2-3; 7 bases agree with TRBD1. The J segment lost 2 bases and the V segment lost 7 bases, leaving 9 bases of the junction unmatched. This CDR3 contains 15 residues. CDR1 and CDR2 from the germline V gene are MNHNS and SASEGT. The CDR3 bases are TGTGCCAGCATTTCGGCAGGGGGAATCACAGATACGCAGTATTTT. Translated, it gives CASISAGGITDTQYF.

The chain has TRBV6-6 and TRBJ1-5; 7 positions match TRBD1. This CDR3 has 15 amino acids. Trimming cost V 3 bases and J 6 bases; bases outside gene matches: 8. Germline V gives CDR1 MNHNY, CDR2 SVGAGI (reference sequence). For the CDR3, the DNA is TGTGCCAGCAGTTATCAAGGGGGCTTTGGTCAGCCCCAGCATTTT. Translating it yields CASSYQGGFGQPQHF.